This T cell receptor beta chain derives from a study of patients and donors after allogeneic stem cell transplantation. TCRdb re-called the RT-PCR reads through MiXCR, storing one row per CDR3 protein. The sample holds approximately 160,000 distinct CDR3 sequences, approximately 31% seen once. This clonotype was picked up a small number of times. The TCR was taken from a human donor who was either an allogeneic HSCT recipient or a stem cell or donor lymphocyte infusion donor (not recorded which). It is not recorded whose cells these are; they may come from a transplant donor. The sequencing input was blood, either unsorted or a sorted T cell fraction (not recorded which).

The CDR3 bases are TGCGCCAGCAGCTTTAACCCTAGCGGGAGAGACGAGCAGTACTTC. Translated: CASSFNPSGRDEQYF. V is TRBV5-1 and J is TRBJ2-7; 10 bases match TRBD2. Germline V CDR1 and CDR2: SGHRS, YFSETQ. CDR3 length equals 15 residues. J was trimmed by 5 bases and V by 2 bases; bases with no gene match: 7.